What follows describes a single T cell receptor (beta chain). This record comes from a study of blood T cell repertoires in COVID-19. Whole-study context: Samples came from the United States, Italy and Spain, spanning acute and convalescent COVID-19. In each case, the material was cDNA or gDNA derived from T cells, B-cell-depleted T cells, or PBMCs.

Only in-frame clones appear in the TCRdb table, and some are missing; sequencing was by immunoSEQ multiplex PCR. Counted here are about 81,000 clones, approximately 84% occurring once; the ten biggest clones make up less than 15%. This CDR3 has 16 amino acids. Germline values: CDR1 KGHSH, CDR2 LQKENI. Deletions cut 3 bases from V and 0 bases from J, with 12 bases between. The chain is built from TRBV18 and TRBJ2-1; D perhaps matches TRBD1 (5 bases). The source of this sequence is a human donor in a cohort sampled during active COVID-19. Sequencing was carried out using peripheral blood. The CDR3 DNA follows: TGTGCCAGCTCACCGGGGCAGGCCCTCTCCTACAATGAGCAGTTCTTC. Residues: CASSPGQALSYNEQFF.